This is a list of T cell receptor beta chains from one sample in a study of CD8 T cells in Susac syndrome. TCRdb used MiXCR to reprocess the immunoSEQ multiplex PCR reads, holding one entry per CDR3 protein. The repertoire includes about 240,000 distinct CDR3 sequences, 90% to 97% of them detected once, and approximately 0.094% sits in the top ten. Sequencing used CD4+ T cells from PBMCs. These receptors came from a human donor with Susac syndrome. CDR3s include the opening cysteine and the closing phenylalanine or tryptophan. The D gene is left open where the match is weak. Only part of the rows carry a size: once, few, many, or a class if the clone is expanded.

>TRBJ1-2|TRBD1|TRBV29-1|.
CSVATGGWGGYTF
TGCAGCGTTGCCACAGGGGGTTGGGGCGGCTACACCTTC
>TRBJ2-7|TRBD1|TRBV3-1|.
CASTGTGFYEQYF
TGTGCCAGCACCGGGACAGGTTTCTACGAGCAGTACTTC
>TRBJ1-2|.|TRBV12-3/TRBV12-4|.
CASRSARGDYGYTF
TGTGCCAGCAGGTCGGCCCGAGGGGACTATGGCTACACCTTC
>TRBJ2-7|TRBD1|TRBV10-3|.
CAIQGVNEQYF
TGTGCCATCCAGGGGGTAAACGAGCAGTACTTC
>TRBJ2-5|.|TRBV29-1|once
CSVGQDLWETQYF
TGCAGCGTTGGACAGGACCTCTGGGAGACCCAGTACTTC
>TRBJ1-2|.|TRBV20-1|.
CSAKDKRDTTYGYTF
TGCAGTGCCAAGGACAAGCGGGACACAACATATGGCTACACCTTC
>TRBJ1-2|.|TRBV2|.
CASSGGPEYGYTF
TGTGCCAGCAGTGGGGGACCGGAATATGGCTACACCTTC
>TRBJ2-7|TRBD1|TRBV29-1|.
CSAHRPGQGGVSYEQYF
TGCAGCGCTCACCGACCGGGACAGGGAGGGGTCTCCTACGAGCAGTACTTC
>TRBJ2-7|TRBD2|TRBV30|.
CAQKTSAYEQYF
TGTGCCCAAAAGACTAGCGCTTACGAGCAGTACTTC
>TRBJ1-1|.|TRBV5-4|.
CASRTEEQGDTEAFF
TGTGCCAGCAGAACGGAGGAACAGGGCGACACTGAAGCTTTCTTT
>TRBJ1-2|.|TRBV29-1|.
CSVDPQDKPNYGYTF
TGCAGCGTCGACCCCCAGGATAAACCCAACTATGGCTACACCTTC
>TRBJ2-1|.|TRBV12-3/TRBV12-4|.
CASSLAPDNEQFF
TGTGCCAGCAGTTTAGCGCCGGACAATGAGCAGTTCTTC
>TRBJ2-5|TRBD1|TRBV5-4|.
CASSSGTVYQETQYF
TGTGCCAGCAGCTCCGGGACAGTGTACCAAGAGACCCAGTACTTC
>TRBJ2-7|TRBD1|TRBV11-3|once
CASSSSGQGYEQYF
TGTGCCAGCAGCTCATCGGGACAGGGCTACGAGCAGTACTTC
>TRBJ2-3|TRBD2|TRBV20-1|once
CSARVTPGASGPTDTQYF
TGCAGTGCTAGAGTTACCCCTGGGGCTAGCGGCCCCACAGATACGCAGTATTTT
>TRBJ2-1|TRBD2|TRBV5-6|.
CASSLPLAGAYNEQFF
TGTGCCAGCAGCTTACCCCTAGCGGGAGCTTACAATGAGCAGTTCTTC
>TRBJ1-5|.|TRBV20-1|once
CSASADTLYQPQHF
TGCAGTGCTAGCGCGGACACACTATATCAGCCCCAGCATTTT
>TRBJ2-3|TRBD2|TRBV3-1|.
CASSRWGGSPIDTQYF
TGTGCCAGCAGCCGATGGGGGGGGTCCCCCATTGATACGCAGTATTTT
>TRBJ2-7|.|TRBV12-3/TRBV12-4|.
CASKTATYEQYF
TGTGCCAGCAAGACCGCGACCTACGAGCAGTACTTC
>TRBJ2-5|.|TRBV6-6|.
CASSYSMGYGETQYF
TGTGCCAGCAGTTACTCGATGGGTTACGGGGAGACCCAGTACTTC
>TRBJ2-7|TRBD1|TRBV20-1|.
CSASALGQGNYEQYF
TGCAGTGCTAGTGCTCTAGGACAGGGAAACTACGAGCAGTACTTC
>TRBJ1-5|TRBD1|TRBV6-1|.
CASRRSTGGAGQPQHF
TGTGCCAGCAGGCGATCGACAGGGGGCGCGGGTCAGCCCCAGCATTTT
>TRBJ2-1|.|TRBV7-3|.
CASSLISKSEQFF
TGTGCCAGCAGCTTAATCTCCAAGAGTGAGCAGTTCTTC
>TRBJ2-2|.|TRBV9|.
CATQEFTTGELFF
TGTGCCACCCAGGAGTTTACCACCGGGGAGCTGTTTTTT
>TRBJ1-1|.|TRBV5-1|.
CASSLGENTEAFF
TGTGCCAGCTCACTCGGTGAGAACACTGAAGCTTTCTTT
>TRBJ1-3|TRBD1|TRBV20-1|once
CSARARGAGNTIYF
TGCAGTGCTAGGGCCAGGGGGGCTGGAAACACCATATATTTT
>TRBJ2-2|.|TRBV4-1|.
CASRRDRVIVEELFF
TGCGCCAGCAGGCGGGACAGAGTCATTGTGGAGGAGCTGTTTTTT
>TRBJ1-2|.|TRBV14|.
CASQKDRGYGYTF
TGTGCCAGCCAGAAGGACAGAGGCTATGGCTACACCTTC
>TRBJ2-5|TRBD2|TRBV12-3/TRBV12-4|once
CASSLRLAGVRETQYF
TGTGCCAGCAGTTTAAGACTAGCGGGAGTGAGGGAGACCCAGTACTTC
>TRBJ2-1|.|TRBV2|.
CAGRNYNEQFF
TGTGCCGGAAGGAATTACAATGAGCAGTTCTTC
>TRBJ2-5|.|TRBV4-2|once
CASSQGGMGLQTQYF
TGTGCCAGCAGCCAAGGGGGTATGGGCCTTCAGACCCAGTACTTC
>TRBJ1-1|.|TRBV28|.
CASSLLGNRAFF
TGTGCCAGCAGTTTGTTGGGAAATAGAGCTTTCTTT
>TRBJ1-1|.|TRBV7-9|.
CASSLNPGTVNTEAFF
TGTGCCAGCAGCTTAAATCCCGGGACGGTGAACACTGAAGCTTTCTTT
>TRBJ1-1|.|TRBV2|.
CASSEMVALNTEAFF
TGTGCCAGCAGTGAAATGGTGGCATTGAACACTGAAGCTTTCTTT
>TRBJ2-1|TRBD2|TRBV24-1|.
CATKGGSNEQFF
TGTGCCACCAAAGGCGGGAGTAACGAGCAGTTCTTC
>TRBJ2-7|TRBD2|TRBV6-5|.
CASSSVGLAGDGEQYF
TGTGCCAGCAGTTCCGTCGGACTAGCGGGGGACGGCGAGCAGTACTTC
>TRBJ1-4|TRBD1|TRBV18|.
CASSRDRVEKLFF
TGTGCCAGCTCACGTGACAGGGTGGAAAAACTGTTTTTT
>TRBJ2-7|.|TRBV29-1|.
CSVAPLRGVYEQYF
TGCAGCGTTGCACCTTTGAGGGGCGTGTACGAGCAGTACTTC
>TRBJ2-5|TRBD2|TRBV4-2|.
CASSLSVGGAGHHRETQYF
TGTGCCAGCAGCCTTTCGGTGGGAGGGGCAGGCCATCATCGGGAGACCCAGTACTTC
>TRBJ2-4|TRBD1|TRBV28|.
CASSSKTGAKNIQYF
TGTGCCAGCAGTTCCAAGACAGGGGCCAAAAACATTCAGTACTTC
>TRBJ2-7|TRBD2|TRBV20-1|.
CSARTPGASGTYEQYF
TGCAGTGCTAGGACCCCAGGGGCTAGCGGGACCTACGAGCAGTACTTC
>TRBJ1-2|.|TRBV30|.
CAWSVDDEGLYGYTF
TGTGCCTGGAGTGTAGACGATGAGGGACTCTATGGCTACACCTTC
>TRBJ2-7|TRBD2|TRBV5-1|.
CASNSRLAGGSLKFYEQYF
TGCGCCAGCAACTCTAGACTAGCGGGGGGCTCGTTGAAGTTCTACGAGCAGTACTTC
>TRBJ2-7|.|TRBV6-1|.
CASRSSSYEQYF
TGTGCCAGCAGGTCCTCCTCCTACGAGCAGTACTTC
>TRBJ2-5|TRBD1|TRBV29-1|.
CSVGGQGETQYF
TGCAGCGTTGGAGGACAGGGAGAGACCCAGTACTTC
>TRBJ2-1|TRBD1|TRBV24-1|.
CATSERTGGPHEQFF
TGTGCCACCAGTGAGCGGACAGGGGGGCCCCATGAGCAGTTCTTC
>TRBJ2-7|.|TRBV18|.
CASSQTEGTGYRYEQYF
TGTGCCAGCTCACAGACAGAGGGTACAGGGTACCGCTACGAGCAGTACTTC
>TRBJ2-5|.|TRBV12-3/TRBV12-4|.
CASRRQLQETQYF
TGTGCCAGCAGGAGACAGCTCCAAGAGACCCAGTACTTC